This T cell receptor (beta chain) was recovered during a study of early T cells in non-severe SARS-CoV-2 infection. There are many counts of this clonotype. TCRdb used MiXCR to reprocess the 5' RACE reads, holding one entry per CDR3 protein. The sample has tens of thousands of distinct CDR3 sequences, around 9.3% seen once. The receptor was isolated from an adult who was a healthcare worker with PCR-confirmed SARS-CoV-2 infection or an uninfected control (not recorded which). The sample here was whole blood, taken at baseline.

The CDR3 sequence is CASSPSANREAFF. DNA of the CDR3: TGTGCCAGCTCACCTTCCGCCAACAGAGAAGCTTTCTTT. The V call is TRBV18, the J call TRBJ1-1; D is ambiguous. Trimming cost V 3 bases and J 8 bases, with 13 bases left between them. The CDR3 sequence is 13 residues long. CDR1 is KGHSH, CDR2 LQKENI, per germline.